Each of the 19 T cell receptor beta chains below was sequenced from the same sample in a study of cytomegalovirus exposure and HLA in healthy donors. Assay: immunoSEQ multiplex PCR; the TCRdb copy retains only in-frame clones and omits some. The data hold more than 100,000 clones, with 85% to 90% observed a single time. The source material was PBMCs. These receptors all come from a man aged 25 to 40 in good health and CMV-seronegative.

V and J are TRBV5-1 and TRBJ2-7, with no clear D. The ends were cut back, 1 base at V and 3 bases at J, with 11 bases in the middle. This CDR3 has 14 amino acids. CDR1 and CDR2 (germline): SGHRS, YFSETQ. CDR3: CASSLTDGGYEQYF. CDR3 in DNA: TGCGCCAGCAGCTTGACCGACGGCGGCTACGAGCAGTACTTC.

This chain's CDR3 is CASSEGPQQNNQPQHF. The DNA for the CDR3 is TGTGCCAGCAGTGAAGGCCCACAACAGAATAATCAGCCCCAGCATTTT. The rearrangement joins TRBV2 to TRBJ1-5; D remains ambiguous. V was shortened by 1 base and J by 4 bases, with 14 bases between the two germline ends. Germline lookup yields CDR1 SNHLY and CDR2 FYNNEI. CDR3 length: 16 amino acids.

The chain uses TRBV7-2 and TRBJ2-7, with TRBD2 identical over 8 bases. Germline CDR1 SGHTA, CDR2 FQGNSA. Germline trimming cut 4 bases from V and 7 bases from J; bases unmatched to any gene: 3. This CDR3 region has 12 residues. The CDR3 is CASSSGLAEQYF. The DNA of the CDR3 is TGTGCCAGCAGCTCAGGACTAGCAGAGCAGTACTTC.

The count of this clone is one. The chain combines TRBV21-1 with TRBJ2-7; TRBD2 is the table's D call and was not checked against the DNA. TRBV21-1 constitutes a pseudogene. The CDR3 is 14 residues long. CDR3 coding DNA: TGTGCCAGCAGCAAAGGAGGCGGGCTTTATGAGCAGTACTTC. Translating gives CASSKGGGLYEQYF.

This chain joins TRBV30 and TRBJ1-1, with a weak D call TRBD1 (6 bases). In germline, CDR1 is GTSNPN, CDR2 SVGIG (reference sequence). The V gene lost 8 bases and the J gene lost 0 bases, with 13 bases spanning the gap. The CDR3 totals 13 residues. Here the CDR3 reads CAIDRYLNTEAFF. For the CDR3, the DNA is TGTGCCATTGACAGGTACTTGAACACTGAAGCTTTCTTT.

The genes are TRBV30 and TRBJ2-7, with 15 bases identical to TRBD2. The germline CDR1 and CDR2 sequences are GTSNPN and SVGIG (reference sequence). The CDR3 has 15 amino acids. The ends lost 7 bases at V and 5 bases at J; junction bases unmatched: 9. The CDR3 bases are TGTGCCTTCCAAGGGGGGACTAGCGGGAGGAACGAGCAGTACTTC. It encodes CAFQGGTSGRNEQYF.

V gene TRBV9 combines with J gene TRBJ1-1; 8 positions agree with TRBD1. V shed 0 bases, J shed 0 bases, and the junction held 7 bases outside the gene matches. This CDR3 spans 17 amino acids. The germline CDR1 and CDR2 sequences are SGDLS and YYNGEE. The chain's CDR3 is CASSVEEGGQVNTEAFF. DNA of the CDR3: TGTGCCAGCAGCGTAGAAGAGGGGGGACAGGTGAACACTGAAGCTTTCTTT.

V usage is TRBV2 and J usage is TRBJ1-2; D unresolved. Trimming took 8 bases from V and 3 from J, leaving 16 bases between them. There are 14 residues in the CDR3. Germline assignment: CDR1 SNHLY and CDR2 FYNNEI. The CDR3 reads CASLATRMDYGYTF. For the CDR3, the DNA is TGTGCCAGCTTGGCAACCCGTATGGACTATGGCTACACCTTC.

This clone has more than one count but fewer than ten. The CDR3 sequence: CASSREQTYEQYF. The CDR3 nucleotides are TGTGCCAGCAGCCGAGAACAGACCTACGAGCAGTACTTC. The chain combines TRBV7-2 with TRBJ2-7; D ambiguous. The CDR3 has 13 residues. Looked up from germline, CDR1 is SGHTA and CDR2 is FQGNSA. The ends were cut back, 5 bases at V and 2 bases at J, with 10 bases in the middle.

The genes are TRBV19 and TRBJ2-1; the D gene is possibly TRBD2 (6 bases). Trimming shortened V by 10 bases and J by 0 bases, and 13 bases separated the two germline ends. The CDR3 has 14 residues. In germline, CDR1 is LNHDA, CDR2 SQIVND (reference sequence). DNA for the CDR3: TGTGCCACCCGGTTGGGGGGCTCCTACAATGAGCAGTTCTTC. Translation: CATRLGGSYNEQFF. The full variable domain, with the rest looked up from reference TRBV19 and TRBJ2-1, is DGGITQSPKYLFRKEGQNVTLSCEQNLNHDAMYWYRQDPGQGLRLIYYSQIVNDFQKGDIAEGYSVSREKKESFPLTVTSAQKNPTAFYLCATRLGGSYNEQFFGPGTRLTVL.

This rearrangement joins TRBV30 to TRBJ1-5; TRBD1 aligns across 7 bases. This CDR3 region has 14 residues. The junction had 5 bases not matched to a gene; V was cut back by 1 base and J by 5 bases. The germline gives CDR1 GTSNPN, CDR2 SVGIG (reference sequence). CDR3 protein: CAWSETTGDQPQHF. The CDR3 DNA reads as TGTGCCTGGAGTGAAACCACAGGGGATCAGCCCCAGCATTTT.

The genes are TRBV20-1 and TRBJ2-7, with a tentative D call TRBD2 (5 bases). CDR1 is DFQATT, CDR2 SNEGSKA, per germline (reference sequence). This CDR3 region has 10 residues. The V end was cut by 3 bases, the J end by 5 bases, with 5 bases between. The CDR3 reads CSASGDEQYF. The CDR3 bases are TGCAGTGCTAGCGGGGACGAGCAGTACTTC.

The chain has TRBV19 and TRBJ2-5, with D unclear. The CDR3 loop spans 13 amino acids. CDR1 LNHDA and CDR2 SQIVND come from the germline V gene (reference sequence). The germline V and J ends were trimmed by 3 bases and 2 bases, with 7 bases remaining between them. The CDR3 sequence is CASSINSQETQYF. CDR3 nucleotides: TGTGCCAGTAGTATCAACAGTCAAGAGACCCAGTACTTC.

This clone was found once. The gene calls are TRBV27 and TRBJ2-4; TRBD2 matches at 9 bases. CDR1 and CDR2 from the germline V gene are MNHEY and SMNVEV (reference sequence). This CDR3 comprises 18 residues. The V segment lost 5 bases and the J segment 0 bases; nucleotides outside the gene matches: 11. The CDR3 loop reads CASSPAGGRLLAKNIQYF. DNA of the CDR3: TGTGCCAGCAGTCCAGCGGGAGGCCGACTTCTAGCCAAAAACATTCAGTACTTC.

The CDR3 region has the DNA TGCGCCAGCAGCCCCGGGACAGGGGGCGATGAGCAGTTCTTC. As protein: CASSPGTGGDEQFF. J is TRBJ2-1 and V is TRBV5-1; 12 bases agree with TRBD1. The CDR3 runs to 14 residues. Germline-derived CDR1 and CDR2 are SGHRS and YFSETQ. V gave up 4 bases and J gave up 8 bases; unmatched junction bases: 4.

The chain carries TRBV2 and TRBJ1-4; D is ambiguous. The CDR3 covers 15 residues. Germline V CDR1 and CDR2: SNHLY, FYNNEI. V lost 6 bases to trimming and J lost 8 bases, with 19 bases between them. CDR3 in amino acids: CASRAQGGNWEKLFF. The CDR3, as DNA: TGTGCCAGCAGAGCCCAAGGAGGGAATTGGGAAAAACTGTTTTTT.

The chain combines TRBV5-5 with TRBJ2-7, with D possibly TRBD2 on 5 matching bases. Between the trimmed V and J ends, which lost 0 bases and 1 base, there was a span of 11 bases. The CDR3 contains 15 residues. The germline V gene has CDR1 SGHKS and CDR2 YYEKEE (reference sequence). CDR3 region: CASSLVPGGSYEQYF. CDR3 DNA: TGTGCCAGCAGCTTGGTTCCAGGAGGTTCCTACGAGCAGTACTTC.

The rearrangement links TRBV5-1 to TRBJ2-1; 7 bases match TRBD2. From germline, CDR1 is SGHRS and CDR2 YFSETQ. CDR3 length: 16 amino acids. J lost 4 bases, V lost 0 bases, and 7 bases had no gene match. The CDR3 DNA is TGCGCCAGCAGCTTGGAGCCTAGCGGAACATACAATGAGCAGTTCTTC. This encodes CASSLEPSGTYNEQFF. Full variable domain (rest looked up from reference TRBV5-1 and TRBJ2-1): KAGVTQTPRYLIKTRGQQVTLSCSPISGHRSVSWYQQTPGQGLQFLFEYFSETQRNKGNFPGRFSGRQFSNSRSEMNVSTLELGDSALYLCASSLEPSGTYNEQFFGPGTRLTVL.

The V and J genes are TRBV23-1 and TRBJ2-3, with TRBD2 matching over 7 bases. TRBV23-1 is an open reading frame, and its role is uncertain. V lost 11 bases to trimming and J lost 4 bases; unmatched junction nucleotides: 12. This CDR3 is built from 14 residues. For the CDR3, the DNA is TGCGCCCTTCACGGAGCGGGACGAGCAGATACGCAGTATTTT. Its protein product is CALHGAGRADTQYF.